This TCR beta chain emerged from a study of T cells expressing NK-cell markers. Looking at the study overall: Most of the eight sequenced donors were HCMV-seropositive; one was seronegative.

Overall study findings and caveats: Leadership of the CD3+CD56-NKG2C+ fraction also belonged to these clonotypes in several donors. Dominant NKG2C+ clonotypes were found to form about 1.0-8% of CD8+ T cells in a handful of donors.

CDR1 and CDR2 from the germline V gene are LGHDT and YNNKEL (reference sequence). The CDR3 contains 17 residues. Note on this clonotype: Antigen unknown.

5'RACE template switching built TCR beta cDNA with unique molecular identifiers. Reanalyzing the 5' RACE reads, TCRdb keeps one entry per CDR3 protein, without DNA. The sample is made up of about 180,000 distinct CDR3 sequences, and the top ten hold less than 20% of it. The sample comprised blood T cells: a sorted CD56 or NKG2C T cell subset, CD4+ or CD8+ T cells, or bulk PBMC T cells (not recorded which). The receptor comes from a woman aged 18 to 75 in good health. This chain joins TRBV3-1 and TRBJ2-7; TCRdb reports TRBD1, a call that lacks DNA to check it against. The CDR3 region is CASMENIGTDHGDEQYF.